This paragraph reports one T cell receptor beta chain. The record originates from a study of blood T cell repertoires in COVID-19. Study-level background: Whether acute or convalescent, the COVID-19 samples came from the United States, Italy and Spain. PBMCs, B-cell-depleted T cells, or T cells were the source of the cDNA or gDNA that made up the material.

Trimming stripped 0 bases from V and 3 bases from J, with 9 bases between. Germline V gene lookup returns CDR1 MNHEY and CDR2 SVGAGI. This CDR3 has 16 residues. Original processing notes: Reference gene primer amplification gave estimated nucleated cell counts. The data were produced by immunoSEQ multiplex PCR, yet TCRdb's version contains in-frame clones alone and is incomplete. The V and J calls and clone size were taken over from that table, and D and trimming were inferred from the DNA. The sample lists about 150,000 clones, approximately 90% occurring once. V gene TRBV6-5 combines with J gene TRBJ1-6; D not certain. The receptor was derived from a man aged 50-60 years who had recovered from COVID-19. Sequenced: peripheral blood. Here the CDR3 reads CASSYSPQIYNSPLHF. The CDR3 DNA is TGTGCCAGCAGTTACTCTCCACAGATCTATAATTCACCCCTCCACTTT.